This T cell receptor (beta chain) was captured by sequencing in a study of blood T cells in healthy people across ages. A J-beta primer mix and a sample-barcoded 5' primer were used in a second PCR of about 7 to 11 cycles. A template-switch adaptor that had 12 random nucleotides put a tag on each cDNA molecule. TCRdb processed the 5' RACE reads anew with MiXCR; each CDR3 protein has one entry. The sample carries 1.2 million to 1.5 million distinct CDR3 sequences, about 40% recorded once. This clonotype was detected a few times. Its specificity is not known. General observations from the study: Any changes in expanded clonotypes were possibly confounded, as donor CMV status remained unknown. The long-lived group displayed more naive CD4+ cells, plus higher diversity, than the aged donors did.

This CDR3 has 14 residues. In germline, CDR1 is ENHRY, CDR2 SYGVKD. V gave up 4 bases and J gave up 8 bases, with 14 bases separating them. The sequencing sample was made of blood. The sequence came from a woman between 18 and 29 years old in good health. V is TRBV10-3 and J is TRBJ1-4; D is uncertain. CDR3 region: CAISADTNSEKLFF. The CDR3 region has the DNA TGTGCCATCAGTGCAGACACAAATAGCGAAAAACTGTTTTTT.